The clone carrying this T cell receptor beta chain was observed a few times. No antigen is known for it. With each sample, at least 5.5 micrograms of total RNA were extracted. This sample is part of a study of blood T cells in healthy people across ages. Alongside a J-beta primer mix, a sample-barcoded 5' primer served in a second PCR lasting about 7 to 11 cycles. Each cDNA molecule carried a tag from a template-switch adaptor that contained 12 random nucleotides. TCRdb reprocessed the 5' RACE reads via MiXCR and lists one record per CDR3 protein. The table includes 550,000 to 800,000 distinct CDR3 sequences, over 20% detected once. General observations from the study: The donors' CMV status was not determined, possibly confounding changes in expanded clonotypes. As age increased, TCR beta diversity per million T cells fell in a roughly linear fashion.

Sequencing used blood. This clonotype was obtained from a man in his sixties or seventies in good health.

CDR3 in DNA: TGCGCCAGCAGACTAGCGGGAGCCACCGGGGAGCTGTTTTTT. Protein sequence: CASRLAGATGELFF. V usage is TRBV5-1 and J usage is TRBJ2-2; TRBD2 aligns across 11 bases. After removal of 5 bases from V and 4 bases from J, the junction contained 1 base not matched to a gene. The length of the CDR3 is 14 residues. The germline V gene encodes CDR1 SGHRS and CDR2 YFSETQ.